One T cell receptor beta chain is described in this entry. With 60 Vbeta and 13 Jbeta primers, the PCR was carried out. The table came from immunoSEQ multiplex PCR; TCRdb's copy has only in-frame clones and leaves some out. The repertoire holds under 200,000 clones, over 80% seen once, with roughly 2% in the top ten. The sample comes from a study of cytomegalovirus exposure and HLA in healthy donors. Whole-study context: HLA-typed donors contributed some 77 million unique TCRs, which were held in an early data release. Among the 300 to 450 genotyped donors, 70% to 85% were placed in the Caucasian-associated ancestry cluster.

Trimming removed 1 base from V and 4 bases from J, with 5 bases in between. From germline, CDR1 is MGHRA and CDR2 YSYEKL. The CDR3 is made up of 13 amino acids. Sequencing was performed on PBMCs. The receptor's source is a human donor in good health. V gene TRBV4-1 combines with J gene TRBJ1-3; D remains unclear. The CDR3 spells CASSQGEGNTIYF. The DNA of the CDR3 is TGCGCCAGCAGCCAAGGAGAGGGAAACACCATATATTTT.